This is a list of T cell receptor beta chains from one sample in a study of blood T cell repertoires in COVID-19. The data were produced by immunoSEQ multiplex PCR, yet TCRdb's version contains in-frame clones alone and is incomplete. The sample lists over 400,000 clones, 70% to 90% occurring once. Sequenced sample: peripheral blood. Receptors were obtained from a human donor in a cohort sampled during active COVID-19. The CDR3 runs from the conserved cysteine through the conserved F or W. The listing skips clone size in some rows; elsewhere it reads once, few, many or a size class.

v_call: TRBV29-1
j_call: TRBJ1-1
clone_size: NA
cdr3_aa: CSSTLGGSTEAFF

v_call: TRBV6-5
j_call: TRBJ1-2
clone_size: once
cdr3_aa: CASRVRLNYGYTF

v_call: TRBV18
j_call: TRBJ2-7
clone_size: NA
cdr3_aa: CASSPGRRTYEQYF

v_call: TRBV6-5
j_call: TRBJ2-2
clone_size: NA
cdr3_aa: CASLSGGAGELFF

v_call: TRBV6-2/TRBV6-3
j_call: TRBJ2-1
clone_size: NA
cdr3_aa: CASSYSTGGGPGRRDEQFF

v_call: TRBV30
j_call: TRBJ1-5
clone_size: few
cdr3_aa: CAWRTVNQPQHF

v_call: TRBV21-1
j_call: TRBJ2-3
clone_size: NA
cdr3_aa: CASSKSGQGSTDTQYF

v_call: TRBV11-3
j_call: TRBJ1-1
clone_size: NA
cdr3_aa: CASKPGQGSSEAFF

v_call: TRBV4-1
j_call: TRBJ1-2
clone_size: NA
cdr3_aa: CASSRVGVFYGYTF

v_call: TRBV10-3
j_call: TRBJ2-5
clone_size: NA
cdr3_aa: CAISLLAGERETQYF

v_call: TRBV15
j_call: TRBJ2-3
clone_size: once
cdr3_aa: CATSRSLLAASRGPDTQYF

v_call: TRBV30
j_call: TRBJ1-1
clone_size: NA
cdr3_aa: CAWSGDRDTEAFF

v_call: TRBV15
j_call: TRBJ1-5
clone_size: NA
cdr3_aa: CATSRVRVGGQPQHF

v_call: TRBV9
j_call: TRBJ1-6
clone_size: NA
cdr3_aa: CASSLTGRGSPLHF

v_call: TRBV5-4
j_call: TRBJ2-7
clone_size: NA
cdr3_aa: CASSLVGQAYEQYF

v_call: TRBV7-2
j_call: TRBJ1-3
clone_size: many
cdr3_aa: CASSLAYRIGGGKENTIYF

v_call: TRBV6-4
j_call: TRBJ1-3
clone_size: NA
cdr3_aa: CASRSVGQSRNTIYF

v_call: TRBV7-9
j_call: TRBJ1-3
clone_size: NA
cdr3_aa: CASSYRDRDPWGNTIYF

v_call: TRBV7-2
j_call: TRBJ2-1
clone_size: NA
cdr3_aa: CASSSRSLTNEQFF

v_call: TRBV28
j_call: TRBJ1-5
clone_size: NA
cdr3_aa: CASRGRALPQHF

v_call: TRBV9
j_call: TRBJ1-1
clone_size: NA
cdr3_aa: CASSDTGGAGNTEAFF

v_call: TRBV25-1
j_call: TRBJ1-1
clone_size: once
cdr3_aa: CASSQGGSINRNTEAFF

v_call: TRBV4-1
j_call: TRBJ1-1
clone_size: NA
cdr3_aa: CASSHLGQGGTEAFF

v_call: TRBV6-6
j_call: TRBJ2-7
clone_size: NA
cdr3_aa: CASSSTPGTGDHEQYF

v_call: TRBV6-6
j_call: TRBJ2-2
clone_size: once
cdr3_aa: CASSPPRTTGELFF

v_call: TRBV10-3
j_call: TRBJ1-3
clone_size: NA
cdr3_aa: CAISESGHGSGNTIYF

v_call: TRBV28
j_call: TRBJ1-4
clone_size: NA
cdr3_aa: CASRLLTGTNEKLFF

v_call: TRBV5-6
j_call: TRBJ1-3
clone_size: few
cdr3_aa: CASSPTAGAGNTIYF

v_call: TRBV7-9
j_call: TRBJ1-1
clone_size: NA
cdr3_aa: CASSLTGVNTEAFF

v_call: TRBV7-3
j_call: TRBJ2-1
clone_size: NA
cdr3_aa: CASSSPGLAGGGDKFF

v_call: TRBV3-1/TRBV3-2
j_call: TRBJ2-3
clone_size: NA
cdr3_aa: CASSPAVFGSTDTQYF

v_call: TRBV4-2
j_call: TRBJ2-3
clone_size: NA
cdr3_aa: CASSQVSASGQGADTQYF

v_call: TRBV11-2
j_call: TRBJ1-2
clone_size: few
cdr3_aa: CASSLGTGGYGYTF

v_call: TRBV6-5
j_call: TRBJ2-7
clone_size: NA
cdr3_aa: CASTDPGQGIYEQYF

v_call: TRBV10-3
j_call: TRBJ1-5
clone_size: once
cdr3_aa: CAISPTGVGNQPQHF

v_call: TRBV10-3
j_call: TRBJ2-7
clone_size: few
cdr3_aa: CAIQGGTYEQYF

v_call: TRBV5-5
j_call: TRBJ2-2
clone_size: NA
cdr3_aa: CASRRTGGNGELFF

v_call: TRBV28
j_call: TRBJ2-7
clone_size: few
cdr3_aa: CASRPSGEPYEQYF

v_call: TRBV6-5
j_call: TRBJ1-2
clone_size: NA
cdr3_aa: CASSPQGIINYGYTF

v_call: TRBV9
j_call: TRBJ1-3
clone_size: NA
cdr3_aa: CASSSNSGAAGNTIYF

v_call: TRBV7-7
j_call: TRBJ2-7
clone_size: once
cdr3_aa: CASSPGTDYEQYF

v_call: TRBV6-5
j_call: TRBJ2-7
clone_size: NA
cdr3_aa: CASRTSGSYEQYF

v_call: TRBV7-2
j_call: TRBJ2-7
clone_size: once
cdr3_aa: CASSSRQGAYEQYF

v_call: TRBV5-8
j_call: TRBJ1-1
clone_size: NA
cdr3_aa: CASSYEMGGGPWNTEAFF

v_call: TRBV19
j_call: TRBJ1-5
clone_size: NA
cdr3_aa: CASRMPGNQPQHF

v_call: TRBV7-2
j_call: TRBJ1-2
clone_size: few
cdr3_aa: CASSLAQGNYGYTF

v_call: TRBV6-6
j_call: TRBJ2-7
clone_size: NA
cdr3_aa: CASSYNWGTGSYEQYF

v_call: TRBV2
j_call: TRBJ1-1
clone_size: once
cdr3_aa: CASSFAGSNTEAFF